The 21 T cell receptor beta chains below come from one sample, sequenced in a study of blood T cell repertoires in COVID-19. Method: immunoSEQ multiplex PCR; TCRdb's copy keeps in-frame clones and lacks some. The sample holds 300,000 to 400,000 clones, around 87% seen once. Sequencing input: peripheral blood. The receptors come from a woman in her sixties or seventies with COVID-19, enrolled during active disease.

The CDR3 protein is CASVGGAGQPQHF. In nucleotides, the CDR3 is TGTGCCAGCGTAGGGGGCGCGGGTCAGCCCCAGCATTTT. The genes are TRBV28 and TRBJ1-5, with 7 nucleotides matching TRBD1. V dropped 8 bases and J dropped 6; count of bases not matched to a gene: 7. The germline CDR1 and CDR2 sequences are MDHEN and SYDVKM. The CDR3 consists of 13 residues.

The chain combines TRBV19 with TRBJ1-2, with unresolved D. The CDR3 covers 14 residues. Germline-derived CDR1 and CDR2 are LNHDA and SQIVND (reference sequence). The V gene lost 6 bases and the J gene lost 0 bases, with 11 bases spanning the gap. This chain's CDR3 is CASRSLSSNYGYTF. In DNA, the CDR3 is TGTGCCAGTAGGAGCCTGTCGTCTAACTATGGCTACACCTTC.

The gene calls are TRBV21-1 and TRBJ1-2; the DNA was not compared with TRBD1, the D call given in the table. TRBV21-1 is reported as a pseudogene. This CDR3 has 11 amino acids. CDR3 coding DNA: TGTGCCAGCAGTCCAGGGGATGGCTACACCTTC. The encoded protein is CASSPGDGYTF.

The J gene is TRBJ1-1, the V gene TRBV14; D is possibly TRBD1 (6 bases). This CDR3 region has 14 residues. V lost 0 bases and J 8 bases, leaving 13 bases between the germline ends. CDR1 SGHDN and CDR2 FVKESK come from the germline V gene. The CDR3, as DNA: TGTGCCAGCAGCCAAGATTGGACAGTAGGGGAAGCTTTCTTT. Its protein is CASSQDWTVGEAFF.

The chain has TRBV6-5 and TRBJ2-5, with 10 nucleotides matching TRBD1. With 6 bases clipped from V and 5 bases from J, the junction kept 9 bases outside the gene matches. The CDR3 runs to 15 residues. The V gene's germline CDR1 is MNHEY and CDR2 SVGAGI. The CDR3 nucleotides are TGTGCCAGCAGGGGGCCGGGACAGGGGAGCGAGACCCAGTACTTC. Amino acid sequence: CASRGPGQGSETQYF.

V is TRBV5-1 and J is TRBJ2-3; D gene unclear. The length of the CDR3 is 14 residues. Germline CDR1 is SGHRS and CDR2 is YFSETQ. Trimming shortened V by 0 bases and J by 6 bases, and 11 bases separated the two germline ends. The CDR3 DNA follows: TGCGCCAGCAGCTTGGCACCTTTCGGGGATACGCAGTATTTT. The encoded protein is CASSLAPFGDTQYF.

This clone occurred once. The J gene is TRBJ1-1, the V gene TRBV28; TRBD1 might be the D (5 bases). V lost 5 bases and J 2 bases, leaving 12 bases between the germline ends. CDR3 size: 14 residues. Germline lookup yields CDR1 MDHEN and CDR2 SYDVKM. CDR3 protein: CASSPPTVNTEAFF. CDR3 coding DNA: TGTGCCAGCAGTCCCCCGACAGTCAACACTGAAGCTTTCTTT.

V gene TRBV19 combines with J gene TRBJ1-1; the match to TRBD1 covers 7 bases. V shed 7 bases, J shed 1 base, and the junction held 6 bases outside the gene matches. CDR1 LNHDA and CDR2 SQIVND come from the germline V gene (reference sequence). This CDR3 spans 14 amino acids. This CDR3 is CASTYRDRNTEAFF. The CDR3 nucleotides are TGTGCCAGTACCTATAGGGACAGGAACACTGAAGCTTTCTTT.

This chain uses TRBV9 with TRBJ2-7; 8 bases match TRBD2. CDR1 and CDR2 (germline): SGDLS, YYNGEE. The CDR3 has 15 amino acids. The trim removed 0 bases at V and 1 base at J, leaving 3 bases unmatched. CDR3 bases: TGTGCCAGCAGCGTAGGGGCGGGGGGATCCTACGAGCAGTACTTC. It is translated as CASSVGAGGSYEQYF.

The chain uses TRBV5-1 and TRBJ1-1; tentative D call: TRBD1 (5 bases). From germline, CDR1 is SGHRS and CDR2 YFSETQ. V was cut by 1 base and J by 0 bases, with 13 bases left in between. The CDR3 is 16 residues long. The CDR3 reads CASSLSTAGLNTEAFF. The CDR3 region has the DNA TGCGCCAGCAGCTTGAGTACGGCAGGGCTGAACACTGAAGCTTTCTTT.

V usage is TRBV3-1 (or the pseudogene TRBV3-2) and J usage is TRBJ2-5; TRBD1 matches at 7 bases. CDR3 length: 12 residues. Unmatched junction bases numbered 4, after V lost 7 bases and J lost 5 bases. CDR1 and CDR2 from the germline V gene are LGHDT and YNNKEL (reference sequence). The CDR3 here is CASTDREETQYF. The CDR3 DNA reads TGTGCCAGCACTGACAGGGAGGAGACCCAGTACTTC.

The chain combines TRBV5-1 with TRBJ2-3; no definite D call. The CDR3 is 14 amino acids. V dropped 4 bases and J dropped 2 bases, with 11 bases sitting between them. CDR1 is SGHRS, CDR2 YFSETQ, per germline. The CDR3 DNA reads TGCGCCAGCAGCAGAGGCAGCTCCACAGATACGCAGTATTTT. Its translation is CASSRGSSTDTQYF.

The rearrangement joins TRBV2 to TRBJ2-2, with 8 bases aligning to TRBD1. V lost 9 bases, J lost 1 base, and 4 bases stayed unmatched. Looked up from germline, CDR1 is SNHLY and CDR2 is FYNNEI. CDR3 size: 14 residues. CDR3 nucleotide sequence: TGTGCCAGTAACGACAGGGGGAACACCGGGGAGCTGTTTTTT. Translating gives CASNDRGNTGELFF.

This clone came up once. The V and J genes are TRBV27 and TRBJ1-1, with 8 positions matching TRBD1. The CDR3 is 17 residues long. After removal of 1 base from V and 5 bases from J, the junction contained 12 bases not matched to a gene. Per the germline V gene, CDR1 is MNHEY and CDR2 is SMNVEV (reference sequence). Here the CDR3 reads CASSLFGAGGRGTEAFF. CDR3 sequence (DNA): TGTGCCAGCAGTTTATTTGGGGCAGGGGGCAGGGGAACTGAAGCTTTCTTT.

CDR3 bases: TGTGCCAGCACCCCATCGGGACAGGGAGCGTCCTACGAGCAGTACTTC. This translates into CASTPSGQGASYEQYF. The chain combines TRBV28 with TRBJ2-7, with 9 bases aligning to TRBD1. Trimming took 7 bases from V and 1 from J; bases not matched to a gene: 11. CDR3 length: 16 amino acids. The germline V gene encodes CDR1 MDHEN and CDR2 SYDVKM. Combining the CDR3 with reference TRBV28 and TRBJ2-7 gives the whole variable domain DVKVTQSSRYLVKRTGEKVFLECVQDMDHENMFWYRQDPGLGLRLIYFSYDVKMKEKGDIPEGYSVSREKKERFSLILESASTNQTSMYLCASTPSGQGASYEQYFGPGTRLTVT.

This clone was recorded only once. The chain couples TRBV12-3 or TRBV12-4 to TRBJ2-5, with TRBD1 identical over 7 bases. The CDR3 spans 13 residues. The junction had 5 bases not matched to a gene; V was cut back by 6 bases and J by 4 bases. The CDR3, as DNA: TGTGCCAGCAGAATAGGACAGGTAGAGACCCAGTACTTC. Its protein product is CASRIGQVETQYF.

As concerns this clone: Different DNA sequences within this sample yield the same CDR3. The J gene is TRBJ1-1, the V gene TRBV29-1, with 11 bases identical to TRBD1. The junction had 0 bases not matched to a gene; V was cut back by 6 bases and J by 3 bases. This CDR3 is 12 amino acids long. CDR1 and CDR2 from the germline V gene are SQVTM and ANQGSEA. In DNA form, the CDR3 reads TGCAGCGTGGGACAGGGGGACACTGAAGCTTTCTTT. Its translation: CSVGQGDTEAFF.

The chain uses TRBV7-9 and TRBJ2-7; TRBD1 aligns across 8 bases. Germline V gene sequence: CDR1 SEHNR, CDR2 FQNEAQ (reference sequence). The CDR3 totals 15 residues. V lost 1 base and J lost 5; bases outside the gene matches: 7. The CDR3 DNA reads as TGTGCCAGCAGCTTAGGATCAGGGGGCGTCGACGAGCAGTACTTC. Its protein is CASSLGSGGVDEQYF.

The chain employs TRBV27 and TRBJ2-7; D gene ambiguous. V was trimmed by 5 bases and J by 6 bases, leaving 11 bases between them. CDR1 is MNHEY, CDR2 SMNVEV, per germline (reference sequence). The CDR3 consists of 12 residues. This CDR3 is CASSVHLGEQYF. CDR3 coding DNA: TGTGCCAGCAGTGTCCATCTAGGCGAGCAGTACTTC.

J is TRBJ1-2 and V is TRBV5-6, with D possibly being TRBD1 (6 bases). The germline V and J ends were trimmed by 1 base and 5 bases, with 12 bases remaining between them. The CDR3 covers 14 residues. CDR1 and CDR2 from the germline V gene are SGHDT and YYEEEE. The CDR3 DNA reads TGTGCCAGCAGCTTGCAGGACAGATCGTATGGCTACACCTTC. Protein: CASSLQDRSYGYTF.

This chain links TRBV15 with TRBJ1-6; tentative D call: TRBD1 (6 bases). Germline V lookup: CDR1 LNHNV, CDR2 YYDKDF (reference sequence). The CDR3 sequence is 20 residues long. V was cut by 1 base and J by 6 bases, with 25 bases left in between. The CDR3 DNA is TGTGCCACCAGCAGAGTTAAACAGGGCTCCTCCGGTGGGCTTAATTCACCCCTCCACTTT. Translation gives CATSRVKQGSSGGLNSPLHF. The full variable domain, with the rest looked up from reference TRBV15 and TRBJ1-6, is DAMVIQNPRYQVTQFGKPVTLSCSQTLNHNVMYWYQQKSSQAPKLLFHYYDKDFNNEADTPDNFQSRRPNTSFCFLDIRSPGLGDTAMYLCATSRVKQGSSGGLNSPLHFGNGTRLTVT.